The 28 T cell receptor beta chains reported below all come from one sample, sequenced in a study of cytomegalovirus exposure and HLA in healthy donors. Method: immunoSEQ multiplex PCR; TCRdb's copy keeps in-frame clones and lacks some. The repertoire holds some 65,000 clones, with just under 95% as singletons. Sequencing used PBMCs. All receptors derive from a man younger than 35 in good health and CMV-seropositive.

The V gene is TRBV6-6, the J gene TRBJ2-1, with D possibly being TRBD1 (6 bases). The CDR3 has 16 amino acids. V lost 4 bases and J lost 0, with 13 bases in between. CDR1 and CDR2 (germline): MNHNY, SVGAGI (reference sequence). Here the CDR3 DNA reads TGTGCCAGCAGTTCCAGGGGCTCTAACTCCTACAATGAGCAGTTCTTC. Translation: CASSSRGSNSYNEQFF.

V is TRBV5-6 and J is TRBJ2-1; D is ambiguous. Germline V CDR1 and CDR2: SGHDT, YYEEEE. CDR3 length: 12 amino acids. Trimming took off 4 bases at V and 9 bases at J, with 11 bases between the two ends. Here the CDR3 reads CASSQALGEQFF. For the CDR3, the DNA is TGTGCCAGCAGCCAGGCGTTGGGTGAGCAGTTCTTC.

The rearrangement joins TRBV7-9 to TRBJ1-2; D is unclear. Trimming took off 4 bases at V and 6 bases at J, with 15 bases between the two ends. Germline V gene sequence: CDR1 SEHNR, CDR2 FQNEAQ (reference sequence). This CDR3 has 14 amino acids. The CDR3 region is CASSSAGWEHGYTF. The CDR3 DNA is TGTGCCAGCAGCTCCGCCGGGTGGGAGCATGGCTACACCTTC.

The chain joins TRBV19 to TRBJ1-1, with no clear D. V lost 7 bases and J 1 base, leaving 4 bases between the germline ends. The CDR3 sequence is 11 residues long. Germline V lookup: CDR1 LNHDA, CDR2 SQIVND (reference sequence). The CDR3 coding sequence is TGTGCCAGTATCGGGAACACTGAAGCTTTCTTT. Its translation is CASIGNTEAFF.

The rearrangement links TRBV27 to TRBJ1-5; no clear D. Per the germline V gene, CDR1 is MNHEY and CDR2 is SMNVEV (reference sequence). The length of the CDR3 is 14 residues. The V gene lost 0 bases and the J gene lost 2 bases, with 5 bases spanning the gap. In DNA, the CDR3 is TGTGCCAGCAGTTTATCGAGCGGCAATCAGCCCCAGCATTTT. It codes for CASSLSSGNQPQHF.

This clone appeared a single time. The V call is TRBV27, the J call TRBJ2-1, with TRBD2 matching over 14 bases. The CDR3 is made up of 16 amino acids. Losses at the gene ends were 2 bases for V and 7 bases for J; bases not matched to a gene: 4. The germline CDR1 and CDR2 sequences are MNHEY and SMNVEV (reference sequence). DNA of the CDR3: TGTGCCAGCAGTTTAATTGGGACTAGCGGGAGTAATGAGCAGTTCTTC. Its translation is CASSLIGTSGSNEQFF.

The CDR3 sequence: CASSQPYGELFF. The CDR3 DNA reads as TGCGCCAGCAGCCAACCCTATGGGGAGCTGTTTTTT. The chain carries TRBV4-1 and TRBJ2-2; D not certain. CDR3 length: 12 residues. Germline CDR1 and CDR2: MGHRA and YSYEKL. V was shortened by 2 bases and J by 8 bases, with 6 bases between the two germline ends.

This sequence joins TRBV28 and TRBJ2-7; the D is unclear. Germline V gives CDR1 MDHEN, CDR2 SYDVKM. This CDR3 comprises 13 residues. Trimming pared 9 bases from V and 0 bases from J, leaving 12 bases between. CDR3 nucleotides: TGTGCCAGTCGAATCGGTCCCTCCTACGAGCAGTACTTC. It translates to CASRIGPSYEQYF.

The chain couples TRBV5-6 to TRBJ1-4; maybe TRBD1 (5 bases). The CDR3 sequence is 17 residues long. V was pared by 4 bases and J by 8 bases, with 24 bases between. Germline CDR1 is SGHDT and CDR2 is YYEEEE. This chain's CDR3 is CASSATGSGLLGEKLFF. CDR3 DNA sequence: TGTGCCAGCAGCGCTACAGGATCGGGACTCTTAGGCGAAAAACTGTTTTTT.

J is TRBJ2-1 and V is TRBV6-6, with 9 bases fitting TRBD2. The ends lost 6 bases at V and 7 bases at J; junction bases unmatched: 10. This CDR3 comprises 15 residues. Germline V gives CDR1 MNHNY, CDR2 SVGAGI (reference sequence). The chain's CDR3 is CASRRPGGRANEQFF. CDR3 DNA: TGTGCCAGCAGGCGCCCTGGCGGGAGGGCAAATGAGCAGTTCTTC.

This chain links TRBV14 with TRBJ1-1, with TRBD1 identical over 7 bases. V shed 2 bases and J 4 bases; nucleotides not matched to a gene: 4. Germline CDR1 is SGHDN and CDR2 is FVKESK. The CDR3 is 14 amino acids. The DNA for the CDR3 is TGTGCCAGCAGCCAAACAGGGGTAATCACTGAAGCTTTCTTT. Translated: CASSQTGVITEAFF.

The chain uses TRBV27 and TRBJ2-7, with 7 positions matching TRBD2. Unmatched junction bases numbered 7, after V lost 4 bases and J lost 1 base. The CDR3 length is 15 residues. In germline, CDR1 is MNHEY, CDR2 SMNVEV (reference sequence). DNA of the CDR3: TGTGCCAGCAGTTCGGAGCGGGGTTTTTCCTACGAGCAGTACTTC. This translates into CASSSERGFSYEQYF.

The chain links TRBV27 to TRBJ2-1, with 7 bases aligning to TRBD2. Germline values: CDR1 MNHEY, CDR2 SMNVEV (reference sequence). V trimming: 0 bases; J trimming: 5 bases; junction bases outside the gene matches: 1. The CDR3 runs to 14 residues. The CDR3 DNA follows: TGTGCCAGCAGTTTATCGCGGGGGAACAATGAGCAGTTCTTC. Encoded protein: CASSLSRGNNEQFF.

V and J are TRBV18 and TRBJ1-5; the D gene is possibly TRBD1 (5 bases). The germline V gene has CDR1 KGHSH and CDR2 LQKENI. The CDR3 loop spans 14 amino acids. V lost 5 bases and J lost 6, with 14 bases in between. CDR3 region: CASSGREVTQPQHF. CDR3 DNA: TGTGCCAGCTCAGGCAGGGAGGTGACTCAGCCCCAGCATTTT. The full variable domain, rest sourced from reference TRBV18 and TRBJ1-5, is NAGVMQNPRHLVRRRGQEARLRCSPMKGHSHVYWYRQLPEEGLKFMVYLQKENIIDESGMPKERFSAEFPKEGPSILRIQQVVRGDSAAYFCASSGREVTQPQHFGDGTRLSIL.

J is TRBJ2-2 and V is TRBV25-1, with 8 bases lining up with TRBD1. CDR1 is MGHDK, CDR2 SYGVNS, per germline. The CDR3 runs to 15 residues. The V segment lost 6 bases and the J segment 3 bases; nucleotides outside the gene matches: 6. This chain's CDR3 is CASRIGQGDTGELFF. The CDR3 DNA reads TGTGCCAGCAGAATTGGACAGGGCGACACCGGGGAGCTGTTTTTT.

V is TRBV4-1 and J is TRBJ1-2; 7 bases align to TRBD1. Germline CDR1 is MGHRA and CDR2 is YSYEKL. V was clipped by 2 bases and J by 2 bases; unmatched bases: 17. The CDR3 has 19 residues. This CDR3 reads CASSQPPLKDRERNYGYTF. In DNA form, the CDR3 reads TGCGCCAGCAGCCAACCGCCTCTTAAAGACAGGGAACGGAACTATGGCTACACCTTC.

The V gene is TRBV27, the J gene TRBJ1-2, with unresolved D. The CDR3 has 15 residues. Germline values: CDR1 MNHEY, CDR2 SMNVEV (reference sequence). V lost 4 bases to trimming and J lost 2 bases, with 14 bases between them. CDR3 DNA: TGTGCCAGCAGTTCCAATTCGGGGTCCAACTATGGCTACACCTTC. It codes for CASSSNSGSNYGYTF.

The chain uses TRBV4-2 and TRBJ1-6; the D is unclear. CDR1 and CDR2 from the germline V gene are LGHNA and YNFKEQ. The CDR3 is 16 residues long. Trimming removed 1 base from V and 0 bases from J, with 7 bases in between. DNA of the CDR3: TGTGCCAGCAGCCAAGGGACTAACTCCTATAATTCACCCCTCCACTTT. Amino acid sequence: CASSQGTNSYNSPLHF.

The chain is built from TRBV29-1 and TRBJ2-1; TRBD2 agrees at 10 bases. Germline loops: CDR1 SQVTM, CDR2 ANQGSEA. Trimming at V came to 2 bases and at J to 5 bases, leaving 0 bases not matched to a gene. There are 13 residues in the CDR3. The CDR3 nucleotides read TGCAGCGTTGAAACTAGCGGGAACAATGAGCAGTTCTTC. It yields the protein CSVETSGNNEQFF.

This clone was seen a few times. The V and J genes are TRBV6-1 and TRBJ2-1; the match to TRBD1 covers 11 bases. From germline, CDR1 is MNHNS and CDR2 SASEGT. The CDR3 has 15 amino acids. V was pared by 3 bases and J by 7 bases, with 5 bases of the junction left unmatched. DNA of the CDR3: TGTGCCAGCAGTGATGGGACAGGGGGGACTAATGAGCAGTTCTTC. Translated: CASSDGTGGTNEQFF.

The chain employs TRBV6-4 and TRBJ2-1; 9 nucleotides line up with TRBD1. Germline V lookup: CDR1 MRHNA, CDR2 SNTAGT. V dropped 3 bases and J dropped 0; count of bases not matched to a gene: 0. The CDR3 contains 15 residues. DNA of the CDR3: TGTGCCAGCAGTGAGACAGGGGGCTCCTACAATGAGCAGTTCTTC. Amino acids: CASSETGGSYNEQFF.

This clone was seen once. The chain uses TRBV2 and TRBJ2-7, with 10 bases matching TRBD1. This CDR3 has 16 amino acids. CDR1 is SNHLY, CDR2 FYNNEI, per germline. V was clipped by 6 bases and J by 2 bases; unmatched bases: 10. This CDR3 is CASSGTTGTGAYEQYF. The CDR3 DNA reads as TGTGCCAGCAGCGGGACTACCGGGACAGGGGCCTACGAGCAGTACTTC.

J is TRBJ2-5 and V is TRBV27; TRBD2 agrees at 8 bases. CDR1 and CDR2 from the germline V gene are MNHEY and SMNVEV (reference sequence). This CDR3 region has 19 residues. J was trimmed by 1 base and V by 2 bases; bases with no gene match: 15. The CDR3 coding sequence is TGTGCCAGCAGTTTAGTACCGGGGGTAAGCGGGAGTGGCCAAGAGACCCAGTACTTC. Its protein is CASSLVPGVSGSGQETQYF.

This chain connects TRBV29-1 to TRBJ1-2, with D unclear. CDR1 and CDR2 (germline): SQVTM, ANQGSEA. With 6 bases removed from V and 2 bases from J, the gap between germline ends came to 19 bases. This CDR3 comprises 15 residues. The CDR3 reads CSVPSTGGLNYGYTF. As DNA, the CDR3 is TGCAGCGTACCATCGACGGGAGGTTTGAACTATGGCTACACCTTC.

The J gene is TRBJ2-3, the V gene TRBV5-1; 11 nucleotides line up with TRBD2. This CDR3 has 16 residues. The ends lost 0 bases at V and 7 bases at J; junction bases unmatched: 7. The germline V gene has CDR1 SGHRS and CDR2 YFSETQ. The CDR3 sequence: CASSLGGLAVGNTQYF. The CDR3 DNA sequence: TGCGCCAGCAGCTTGGGGGGACTAGCGGTGGGTAATACGCAGTATTTT.

V and J are TRBV25-1 and TRBJ2-3; TRBD2 aligns across 9 bases. With V trimmed by 5 bases and J by 0 bases, 3 bases remained unmatched. This CDR3 comprises 15 residues. CDR1 MGHDK and CDR2 SYGVNS come from the germline V gene. This chain's CDR3 is CASSPTSGSTDTQYF. CDR3 DNA sequence: TGTGCCAGCAGTCCGACTAGCGGAAGCACAGATACGCAGTATTTT. Filled out from reference TRBV25-1 and TRBJ2-3, the complete variable domain reads EADIYQTPRYLVIGTGKKITLECSQTMGHDKMYWYQQDPGMELHLIHYSYGVNSTEKGDLSSESTVSRIRTEHFPLTLESARPSHTSQYLCASSPTSGSTDTQYFGPGTRLTVL.

The rearrangement joins TRBV28 to TRBJ1-2; no clear D. Trimming took off 5 bases at V and 4 bases at J, with 11 bases between the two ends. The CDR3 runs to 13 residues. The germline V gene has CDR1 MDHEN and CDR2 SYDVKM. CDR3 coding DNA: TGTGCCAGCAGTGCACAGACACCCTATGGCTACACCTTC. The encoded protein is CASSAQTPYGYTF.

This clone was observed once. The chain carries TRBV7-2 and TRBJ1-2; TRBD1 agrees at 7 bases. The CDR3 runs 14 residues. Germline V lookup: CDR1 SGHTA, CDR2 FQGNSA. V trimming: 6 bases; J trimming: 4 bases; junction bases outside the gene matches: 8. The CDR3 loop reads CASRRGDSGYGYTF. The CDR3 coding sequence is TGTGCCAGCAGACGAGGGGACAGTGGCTATGGCTACACCTTC.